Sequencing of this T cell receptor (beta chain) was carried out in a study of T cell changes during pregnancy in multiple sclerosis. Profiling relied on immunoSEQ multiplex PCR, and the TCRdb table lists in-frame clones only, not all of them. The sample records roughly 24,000 clones, 86% being singletons. This clone occurred once. Trimming at V came to 5 bases and at J to 4 bases, leaving 7 bases not matched to a gene. The CDR3 consists of 15 residues. The germline gives CDR1 LNHDA, CDR2 SQIVND (reference sequence). This TCR was recovered from a female donor in good health, enrolled as a control in a pregnancy study. This specimen consisted of CD8+ T cells from peripheral blood mononuclear cells, obtained in the first trimester of pregnancy. The chain couples TRBV19 to TRBJ2-3, with TRBD1 matching 9 bases. The CDR3 spells CASSSTGTGPDTQYF. The DNA for the CDR3 is TGTGCCAGTAGTTCAACCGGGACAGGGCCAGATACGCAGTATTTT.